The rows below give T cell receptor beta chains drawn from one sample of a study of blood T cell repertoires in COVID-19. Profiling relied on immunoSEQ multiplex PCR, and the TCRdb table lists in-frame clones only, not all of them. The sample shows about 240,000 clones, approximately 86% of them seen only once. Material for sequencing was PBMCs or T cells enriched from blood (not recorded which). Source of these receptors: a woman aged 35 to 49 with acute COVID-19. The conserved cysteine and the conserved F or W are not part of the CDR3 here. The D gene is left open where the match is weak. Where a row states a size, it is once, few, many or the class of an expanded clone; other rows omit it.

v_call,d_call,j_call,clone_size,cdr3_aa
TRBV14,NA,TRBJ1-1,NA,ASSQAYTGFEAF
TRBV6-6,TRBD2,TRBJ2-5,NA,ASGLGLAGETQY
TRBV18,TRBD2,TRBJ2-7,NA,ASSPPAGNSPYEQY
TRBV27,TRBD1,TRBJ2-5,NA,ASSSAYWTGTGKETQY
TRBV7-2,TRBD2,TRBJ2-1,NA,ASSLLLAGGFYNEQF
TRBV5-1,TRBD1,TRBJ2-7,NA,ASSLTRTRGGSTYEQY
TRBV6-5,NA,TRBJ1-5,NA,ASSYSGGDQPQH
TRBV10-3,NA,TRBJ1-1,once,AISLDRNTEAF
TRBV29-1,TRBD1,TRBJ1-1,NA,SVAGDRAHTEAF
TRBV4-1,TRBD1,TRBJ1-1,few,ASSQEGGQGETEAF
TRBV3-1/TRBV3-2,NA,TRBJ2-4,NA,ASSQVETGLAKNIQY